This T cell receptor beta chain was captured by sequencing in a study of OX40 agonist ivuxolimab in advanced cancers. The junction had 4 bases not matched to a gene; V was cut back by 5 bases and J by 9 bases. Germline assignment: CDR1 SGHTA and CDR2 FQGTGA. This CDR3 has 14 residues. Comment on this clone: Its antigen is not identified.

Study outcomes and limitations: CD8+ T cells were the subset that, on average, had more expanded clones than CD4+. At doses 0.1 to 3.0 mg/kg, CD4+ and CD8+ clones expanded.

Libraries were prepared by immunoSEQ multiplex PCR; TCRdb keeps only in-frame clonotypes and omits some of them. The sample has about 68,000 clones; about 82% are singletons. The sample was CD4+ or CD8+ T cells sorted from blood, taken in a trial of the OX40 agonist ivuxolimab. This sequence joins TRBV7-3 and TRBJ2-1; 13 nucleotides line up with TRBD2. The sequence came from an adult with an advanced solid tumor such as melanoma, head and neck, liver or kidney cancer. This chain's CDR3 is CASSPGLAGVEQFF. CDR3 in DNA: TGTGCCAGCAGCCCCGGACTAGCGGGAGTTGAGCAGTTCTTC.